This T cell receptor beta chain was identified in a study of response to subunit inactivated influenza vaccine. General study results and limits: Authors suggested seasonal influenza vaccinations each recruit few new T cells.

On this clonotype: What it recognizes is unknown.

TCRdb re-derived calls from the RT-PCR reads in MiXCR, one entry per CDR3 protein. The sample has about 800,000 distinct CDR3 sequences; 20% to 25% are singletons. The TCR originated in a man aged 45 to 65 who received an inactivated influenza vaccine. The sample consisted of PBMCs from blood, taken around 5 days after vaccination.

In DNA form, the CDR3 reads TGTGCCATCGCCGGGACACCGATGAACACTGAAGCTTTCTTT. Translation gives CAIAGTPMNTEAFF. V gene TRBV28 combines with J gene TRBJ1-1, with D possibly being TRBD1 (6 bases). The CDR3 consists of 14 residues. Looked up from germline, CDR1 is MDHEN and CDR2 is SYDVKM. Trimming removed 10 bases from V and 0 bases from J, with 15 bases in between.